One and the same sample provided the 21 T cell receptor beta chains below, sequenced in a study of T cell responses to AZD1222 COVID-19 vaccine (dated by TCRdb to the early 2020s). The method was the immunoSEQ multiplex PCR assay. The table was pulled from immuneACCESS by TCRdb, which kept in-frame rearrangements only. Such tables lose some clones; where checked, under half of the loss comes from unresolved V genes, and the rest has no known cause. This sample gives 130,000 to 150,000 clones in total; 90% to 95% of them show up just once. Clones ranked in the top ten supply roughly 2% of the sample. This sample's time point label indicates: baseline before first vaccination. The sample in question was peripheral blood, obtained on day 0 of AZD1222 vaccination. These receptors originate from an adult in good health.

The chain recombines TRBV15 with TRBJ2-7; tentative D call: TRBD2 (6 bases). Germline V gives CDR1 LNHNV, CDR2 YYDKDF (reference sequence). Trimming cost V 0 bases and J 0 bases, with 9 bases left between them. The CDR3 is 15 residues long. CDR3 nucleotide sequence: TGTGCCACCAGCAGAGAGGGGGGACCCTCCTACGAGCAGTACTTC. Translated: CATSREGGPSYEQYF.

This clone was seen just once. This rearrangement joins TRBV25-1 to TRBJ2-7; the D gene is possibly TRBD2 (5 bases). The CDR3 runs 16 residues. Germline V gene data show CDR1 as MGHDK and CDR2 as SYGVNS. The V end lost 3 bases, the J end lost 1 base, and 16 bases lay between the germline ends. The CDR3 is CASSDFGRGASYEQYF. The CDR3 nucleotides read TGTGCCAGCAGTGACTTCGGACGGGGAGCTTCCTACGAGCAGTACTTC.

The CDR3 spells CASSAGGTSGINEQFF. CDR3 in DNA: TGCGCCAGCAGCGCCGGTGGGACTAGCGGGATCAATGAGCAGTTCTTC. V gene TRBV5-1 combines with J gene TRBJ2-1; TRBD2 agrees at 13 bases. CDR1 and CDR2 (germline): SGHRS, YFSETQ. V shed 4 bases and J 6 bases; nucleotides not matched to a gene: 7. The CDR3 is 16 residues long. The variable domain in full, with the rest retrieved from reference TRBV5-1 and TRBJ2-1, is KAGVTQTPRYLIKTRGQQVTLSCSPISGHRSVSWYQQTPGQGLQFLFEYFSETQRNKGNFPGRFSGRQFSNSRSEMNVSTLELGDSALYLCASSAGGTSGINEQFFGPGTRLTVL.

The chain is built from TRBV7-6 and TRBJ2-1; TRBD2 matches 11 bases. Per the germline V gene, CDR1 is SGHVS and CDR2 is FNYEAQ. CDR3 length: 15 residues. The junction had 9 bases not matched to a gene; V was cut back by 6 bases and J by 8 bases. As DNA, the CDR3 is TGTGCCAGCAGAAAAACTAGCGGGAGTGGCGATGAGCAGTTCTTC. Translated, it gives CASRKTSGSGDEQFF.

The rearrangement joins TRBV3-1 (or the pseudogene TRBV3-2) to TRBJ2-3; D remains unclear. Germline V gene lookup returns CDR1 LGHDT and CDR2 YNNKEL (reference sequence). Trimming removed 5 bases from V and 4 bases from J, with 10 bases in between. The CDR3 is 13 residues long. CDR3: CASSVFAADTQYF. The CDR3 bases are TGTGCCAGCAGCGTCTTTGCAGCAGATACGCAGTATTTT.

The chain employs TRBV14 and TRBJ2-7; 7 bases map to TRBD2. The CDR3 runs to 14 residues. V lost 4 bases and J lost 4; bases outside the gene matches: 7. Per germline, CDR1 SGHDN and CDR2 FVKESK. The CDR3 loop is CASSPSGSSYEQYF. The DNA of the CDR3 is TGTGCCAGCAGCCCTAGCGGAAGCTCTTACGAGCAGTACTTC.

V gene TRBV6-6 combines with J gene TRBJ2-3; D unclear. The V end was cut by 6 bases, the J end by 6 bases, with 13 bases between. This CDR3 contains 13 residues. Germline V gene data show CDR1 as MNHNY and CDR2 as SVGAGI (reference sequence). The CDR3 reads CASSTYAGDTQYF. Here the CDR3 DNA reads TGTGCCAGCAGCACCTACGCTGGGGATACGCAGTATTTT.

The chain recombines TRBV5-8 with TRBJ1-2, with a possible D match to TRBD1 (5 bases). CDR3 length: 14 amino acids. Trimming removed 4 bases from V and 7 bases from J, with 17 bases in between. Germline V lookup: CDR1 SGHTS, CDR2 YDEGEE. CDR3 sequence (DNA): TGTGCCAGCAGCCCAATAACAAGGGGCCTTGGCTACACCTTC. Its protein is CASSPITRGLGYTF.

This rearrangement joins TRBV4-1 to TRBJ2-1; 12 bases agree with TRBD2. V trimming: 0 bases; J trimming: 1 base; junction bases outside the gene matches: 16. In germline, CDR1 is MGHRA, CDR2 YSYEKL. The CDR3 loop spans 22 amino acids. CDR3 sequence: CASSQDRSWLAGGPWSYNEQFF. As DNA, the CDR3 is TGCGCCAGCAGCCAAGATCGTAGTTGGCTAGCGGGAGGGCCTTGGTCCTACAATGAGCAGTTCTTC.

The chain is built from TRBV6-5 and TRBJ1-6; tentatively, D is TRBD1 (5 bases). CDR1 is MNHEY, CDR2 SVGAGI, per germline. V was trimmed by 2 bases and J by 8 bases, leaving 10 bases between them. The CDR3 runs to 14 residues. The CDR3 is CASSYRQGDSPLHF. The CDR3 nucleotides are TGTGCCAGCAGTTACAGGCAGGGTGATTCACCCCTCCACTTT.

The V and J genes are TRBV29-1 and TRBJ2-7; TRBD2 is a possible D gene (6 bases). The V end lost 4 bases, the J end lost 0 bases, and 16 bases lay between the germline ends. This CDR3 region has 15 residues. Germline assignment: CDR1 SQVTM and CDR2 ANQGSEA. DNA for the CDR3: TGCAGCGTTGTCGGCGGGACCACGAGCTCCTACGAGCAGTACTTC. As protein: CSVVGGTTSSYEQYF.

This chain joins TRBV2 and TRBJ2-7; TRBD1 is a possible D gene (5 bases). The CDR3 is 14 amino acids. V lost 5 bases, J lost 3 bases, and 14 bases lay in between. Germline CDR1 is SNHLY and CDR2 is FYNNEI. In DNA form, the CDR3 reads TGTGCCAGCAGTAATCAGGGTAGTGGCTACGAGCAGTACTTC. Translated: CASSNQGSGYEQYF. Complete variable domain (other parts from reference TRBV2 and TRBJ2-7): EPEVTQTPSHQVTQMGQEVILRCVPISNHLYFYWYRQILGQKVEFLVSFYNNEISEKSEIFDDQFSVERPDGSNFTLKIRSTKLEDSAMYFCASSNQGSGYEQYFGPGTRLTVT.

The gene calls are TRBV29-1 and TRBJ2-1, with 9 bases matching TRBD2. The germline gives CDR1 SQVTM, CDR2 ANQGSEA. The CDR3 covers 14 residues. Trimming took 4 bases from V and 3 from J; bases not matched to a gene: 4. The CDR3 DNA reads as TGCAGCGTTGGCGGCGGGAGGGGCTACAATGAGCAGTTCTTC. Translation: CSVGGGRGYNEQFF.

The chain links TRBV27 to TRBJ1-4; D ambiguous. The CDR3 consists of 15 residues. Trimming cost V 4 bases and J 4 bases, with 13 bases left between them. In germline, CDR1 is MNHEY, CDR2 SMNVEV (reference sequence). CDR3 amino acids: CASSSRLPINEKLFF. For the CDR3, the DNA is TGTGCCAGCAGTTCTCGACTTCCGATTAATGAAAAACTGTTTTTT. Supplemented by reference TRBV27 and TRBJ1-4, the full variable domain reads EAQVTQNPRYLITVTGKKLTVTCSQNMNHEYMSWYRQDPGLGLRQIYYSMNVEVTDKGDVPEGYKVSRKEKRNFPLILESPSPNQTSLYFCASSSRLPINEKLFFGSGTQLSVL.

This rearrangement joins TRBV10-3 to TRBJ2-7; D unresolved. Trimming stripped 10 bases from V and 2 bases from J, with 9 bases between. Germline loops: CDR1 ENHRY, CDR2 SYGVKD. This CDR3 spans 11 amino acids. CDR3 sequence reads: CATRLAYEQYF. The CDR3 DNA is TGTGCCACCCGCTTAGCCTACGAGCAGTACTTC.

This chain links TRBV12-3 or TRBV12-4 with TRBJ1-1, with D hard to call. Between the trimmed V and J ends, which lost 8 bases and 0 bases, there was a span of 10 bases. The CDR3 has 13 amino acids. The CDR3 DNA reads TGTGCCAGCGGACCTCACCTGAACACTGAAGCTTTCTTT. Its translation is CASGPHLNTEAFF.

The chain links TRBV11-3 to TRBJ2-2, with 10 positions matching TRBD1. This CDR3 spans 15 amino acids. Germline V gene data show CDR1 as SGHNT and CDR2 as YENEEA. V lost 5 bases and J lost 4; bases outside the gene matches: 4. CDR3 sequence (DNA): TGTGCCAGCAGCCGACAGGGGGCGGGCACCGGGGAGCTGTTTTTT. It translates to CASSRQGAGTGELFF.

Only one count was recorded for this clone. Here the CDR3 DNA reads TGTGCCAGCAGTTACGTTAGGGAATCCACTGAAGCTTTCTTT. Translating gives CASSYVRESTEAFF. The chain recombines TRBV6-5 with TRBJ1-1; D unclear. Trimming took 2 bases from V and 4 from J, leaving 11 bases between them. CDR1 and CDR2 from the germline V gene are MNHEY and SVGAGI. This CDR3 has 14 residues.

The chain employs TRBV29-1 and TRBJ2-7; 8 positions match TRBD2. Per germline, CDR1 SQVTM and CDR2 ANQGSEA. CDR3 length equals 13 residues. V shed 7 bases and J 4 bases; nucleotides not matched to a gene: 9. DNA of the CDR3: TGCAGCGAGGGCCTTGCGGGAGGTTACGAGCAGTACTTC. Its protein is CSEGLAGGYEQYF.

This clone was detected once. The J gene is TRBJ1-5, the V gene TRBV5-1; no clear D gene. Germline V gene lookup returns CDR1 SGHRS and CDR2 YFSETQ. V was clipped by 6 bases and J by 0 bases, with 19 bases between them. The CDR3 extends over 17 amino acids. The CDR3 DNA follows: TGCGCCAGCATCCGGGATCCCCAACTATATAGCAATCAGCCCCAGCATTTT. It codes for CASIRDPQLYSNQPQHF.

This rearrangement joins TRBV5-1 to TRBJ2-2; D not resolved. The germline V gene encodes CDR1 SGHRS and CDR2 YFSETQ. Trimming took off 3 bases at V and 2 bases at J, with 5 bases between the two ends. This CDR3 has 13 amino acids. Here the CDR3 reads CASSSLNTGELFF. The CDR3 region has the DNA TGCGCCAGCAGCTCCCTTAACACCGGGGAGCTGTTTTTT.